This TCR beta chain stems from a study of CDR3 diversity in severe acne. The V gene's germline CDR1 is SEHNR and CDR2 FQNEAQ (reference sequence). V lost 3 bases to trimming and J lost 2 bases; unmatched junction nucleotides: 2. The CDR3 extends over 15 amino acids. TCRdb fed the PCR reads into MiXCR, producing one record per CDR3 protein. The table lists tens of thousands of distinct CDR3 sequences, 45% to 60% of them singletons. This clonotype was seen a few times. Material: blood. V gene TRBV7-9 combines with J gene TRBJ2-5; 11 bases are a match to TRBD2. The receptor's source is a male donor in good health, without acne. CDR3 nucleotide sequence: TGTGCCAGCAGCTTTCGACTAGCGGGGCAAGAGACCCAGTACTTC. It specifies CASSFRLAGQETQYF.